This is a list of T cell receptor beta chains from one sample in a study of identical twins. TCRdb ran MiXCR on the 5' RACE reads and lists one entry per CDR3 protein. The profile covers some 600,000 distinct CDR3 sequences, with 7% to 7.5% appearing a single time and 1.6% taken by the ten largest. The same sample was also studied in work on yellow fever vaccine responses in identical twins.

The sequenced sample was PBMCs. These receptors originate from a young woman in good health. Each CDR3 is given with its conserved first and last residue. Fields, in order: J gene, V gene, CDR3 length, D gene, clone size, CDR3 DNA, CDR3 protein. D genes are given only for firm matches. Some rows have no size entry. The others give once, few or many, or a class for an expanded clone.

>TRBJ2-7|TRBV6-2/TRBV6-3|15|TRBD1|.
TGTGCCAGCAGTTCGCCGGGGACAGGCCGCTACGAGCAGTACTTC
CASSSPGTGRYEQYF
>TRBJ2-7|TRBV2|14|TRBD1|many
TGTGCCAGCAGTGTTAACAGGGGCTCCTACGAGCAGTACTTC
CASSVNRGSYEQYF
>TRBJ2-1|TRBV20-1|11|.|few
TGCAGTGCAGGTACTAGCTATGAGCAGTTCTTC
CSAGTSYEQFF
>TRBJ1-1|TRBV28|13|TRBD1|.
TGTGCCAGCAGTTTCCCGGGGACAGGGGGAGCTTTCTTT
CASSFPGTGGAFF
>TRBJ1-1|TRBV4-1|15|TRBD1|few
TGCGCCAGCAGCTCTAGGGACAGGGGGTTTGAAGAAGCTTTCTTT
CASSSRDRGFEEAFF
>TRBJ1-3|TRBV11-3|15|.|.
TGTGCCAGCAGCTTCGACCAGAGCTCTGGAAACACCATATATTTT
CASSFDQSSGNTIYF
>TRBJ2-3|TRBV4-1|14|.|many
TGCGCCAGCAGCCAAGAAGCGGATGCAGATACGCAGTATTTT
CASSQEADADTQYF
>TRBJ2-3|TRBV7-3|14|.|few
TGTGCCAGCAGCTTTGGGCTTTTCGGAGATACGCAGTATTTT
CASSFGLFGDTQYF
>TRBJ1-6|TRBV3-1|15|.|few
TGTGCCAGCAGCCCCTTCGGGGGAGGAAGGGGACCCCTCCACTTT
CASSPFGGGRGPLHF
>TRBJ1-5|TRBV6-5|15|.|many
TGTGCCAGCAGTTACCTGGGGGAGGGCAATCAGCCCCAGCATTTT
CASSYLGEGNQPQHF
>TRBJ2-2|TRBV6-5|16|TRBD2|few
TGTGCCAGCAGTTACGACGGACTAGCGAACACCGGGGAGCTGTTTTTT
CASSYDGLANTGELFF
>TRBJ2-3|TRBV6-2/TRBV6-3|15|TRBD2|few
TGTGCCAGCGTGAATCTAGCGGGGGTCTCAGATACGCAGTATTTT
CASVNLAGVSDTQYF
>TRBJ2-7|TRBV7-3|14|.|many
TGTGCCAGCAGCTTGTCCTCACTAGACTACGAGCAGTACTTC
CASSLSSLDYEQYF
>TRBJ2-1|TRBV24-1|19|TRBD2|many
TGTGCCACCAGTGATGGGACTAGCGGAACACGGAGCTCCTACAATGAGCAGTTCTTC
CATSDGTSGTRSSYNEQFF
>TRBJ2-1|TRBV6-1|15|.|.
TGTGCCAGCAGCGCTTGGGGAGAGGCATACAATGAGCAGTTCTTC
CASSAWGEAYNEQFF
>TRBJ1-1|TRBV5-1|12|.|many
TGTGCCAGCAGCTTAGTAGGATCCGAAGCTTTCTTT
CASSLVGSEAFF
>TRBJ2-1|TRBV7-9|17|TRBD2|few
TGTGCCAGCAGCCCATCGACTAGCGGGGTCTCCTACAATGAGCAGTTCTTC
CASSPSTSGVSYNEQFF
>TRBJ2-1|TRBV7-9|14|TRBD1|.
TGTGCCAGCAGCTATATACAGGGGGCTAATGAGCAGTTCTTC
CASSYIQGANEQFF
>TRBJ2-1|TRBV3-1|18|.|few
TGTGCCAGCAGCCAAGATATTAATGGGGGACTGGCCTACAATGAGCAGTTCTTC
CASSQDINGGLAYNEQFF
>TRBJ2-1|TRBV20-1|16|.|.
TGCAGTGCTAGAGCCCGCCGGGGCGGGATAATAAATGAGCAGTTCTTC
CSARARRGGIINEQFF
>TRBJ2-3|TRBV5-1|15|TRBD2|many
TGTGCCAGCAGCTTAGGTAGCGGGGGCACAGATACGCAGTATTTT
CASSLGSGGTDTQYF
>TRBJ2-7|TRBV6-2/TRBV6-3|14|.|.
TGTGCCAGCAATCAGTTAGGGGTCAGCTACGAGCAGTACTTC
CASNQLGVSYEQYF
>TRBJ2-1|TRBV12-3/TRBV12-4|15|TRBD2|many
TGTGCCAGCAGTTTACCTGGACTAGCGGGTACAGAGCAGTTCTTC
CASSLPGLAGTEQFF
>TRBJ1-3|TRBV4-1|13|.|few
TGCGCCAGCAGCACAGGTTCTGGAAACACCATATATTTT
CASSTGSGNTIYF
>TRBJ1-2|TRBV28|14|.|few
TGTGCCAGCACCAAGGACCGGGACGGATATGGCTACACCTTC
CASTKDRDGYGYTF
>TRBJ1-5|TRBV6-1|14|.|few
TGTGCCAGCCATCCCAGTGATGTGAATCAGCCCCAGCATTTT
CASHPSDVNQPQHF
>TRBJ1-2|TRBV7-2|15|.|many
TGTGCCAGCAGCTTAAATACAGGGTCTAACTATGGCTACACCTTC
CASSLNTGSNYGYTF
>TRBJ2-1|TRBV5-1|15|TRBD1|few
TGCGCCAGCAGCATCACCGGGACAGGAGGGAATGAGCAGTTCTTC
CASSITGTGGNEQFF
>TRBJ1-5|TRBV2|14|.|.
TGTGCCAGCAGTGAAACGGGGGCCAGCCAGCCCCAGCATTTT
CASSETGASQPQHF
>TRBJ2-5|TRBV25-1|17|TRBD2|many
TGTGCCAGCAGTGACCCGACTTCTAGCGGGGGGGCCGAGACCCAGTACTTC
CASSDPTSSGGAETQYF
>TRBJ1-2|TRBV24-1|12|TRBD1|.
TGTGCCACCAGTGAGACAGGGCATGGCTACACCTTC
CATSETGHGYTF
>TRBJ2-2|TRBV6-2/TRBV6-3|17|.|.
TGTGCCAGCAGTTACTCGAGAACCAGGGGCGGACAGGGGGAGCTGTTTTTT
CASSYSRTRGGQGELFF
>TRBJ2-2|TRBV24-1|14|TRBD1|many
TGTGCCACCAGTGCAGGGGGATTCACCGGGGAGCTGTTTTTT
CATSAGGFTGELFF
>TRBJ1-2|TRBV12-3/TRBV12-4|16|TRBD1|many
TGTGCCAGCAGTTTAGTAGGAGGACATCAAGGGGGCGGCTACACCTTC
CASSLVGGHQGGGYTF
>TRBJ1-4|TRBV25-1|15|.|.
TGTGCCAGCAGCGGCATCGGAGCAACTAATGAAAAACTGTTTTTT
CASSGIGATNEKLFF
>TRBJ2-5|TRBV4-1|17|TRBD2|few
TGCGCCAGCAGCCAAGAAAGCGGACTAGCGGGAGAGGGGACCCAGTACTTC
CASSQESGLAGEGTQYF
>TRBJ2-1|TRBV12-3/TRBV12-4|15|.|many
TGTGCCAGCATTCTACAGGGCGCGTCTAACAATGAGCAGTTCTTC
CASILQGASNNEQFF
>TRBJ1-1|TRBV23-1|15|.|once
TGCGCCAGCAGTCCCTCGGGACGTTTGAACACTGAAGCTTTCTTT
CASSPSGRLNTEAFF
>TRBJ2-1|TRBV20-1|15|TRBD2|many
TGCAGTGCTAGTCATGCCCAACTAGCGGACAATGAGCAGTTCTTC
CSASHAQLADNEQFF
>TRBJ2-5|TRBV20-1|14|TRBD1|few
TGCAGTGCTCCAGCAGGGGGCCTACAAGAGACCCAGTACTTC
CSAPAGGLQETQYF
>TRBJ2-7|TRBV15|15|.|.
TGTGCCACCAGCAGAGATGATACAGGGAGCTACGAGCAGTACTTC
CATSRDDTGSYEQYF
>TRBJ1-1|TRBV4-2|15|.|.
TGTGCCAGCAGCCCCCACGAAGGGGAGGGCACTGAAGCTTTCTTT
CASSPHEGEGTEAFF
>TRBJ2-3|TRBV18|15|.|few
TGTGCCAGCTCACCATCCTCCAGCCTCACAGATACGCAGTATTTT
CASSPSSSLTDTQYF
>TRBJ2-7|TRBV4-1|14|.|.
TGCGCCAGCAGCCAAGGAGGGCGGGACTACGAGCAGTACTTC
CASSQGGRDYEQYF
>TRBJ2-2|TRBV6-5|15|.|many
TGTGCCAGCAGTTACCAGGGGTTGGGAACCGGGGAGCTGTTTTTT
CASSYQGLGTGELFF
>TRBJ2-1|TRBV12-3/TRBV12-4|16|.|few
TGTGCCAGCAGTTTAGAGGGCAGGGTAGCCTACAATGAGCAGTTCTTC
CASSLEGRVAYNEQFF
>TRBJ2-6|TRBV7-9|15|.|.
TGTGCCAGCAGCTTATTATCTGCTGGGGCCAACGTCCTGACTTTC
CASSLLSAGANVLTF
>TRBJ2-1|TRBV12-5|15|TRBD1|.
TGTGCTAGTGGCCTCACCCCCGGGACAGGGAATGAGCAGTTCTTC
CASGLTPGTGNEQFF
>TRBJ2-3|TRBV7-6|13|.|many
TGTGCCAGCAGCGAGGGACACCTCGATACGCAGTATTTT
CASSEGHLDTQYF
>TRBJ2-7|TRBV29-1|13|.|.
TGCAGCGCCAGGGCAGGGTTGAGTAATGAGCAGTACTTC
CSARAGLSNEQYF
>TRBJ2-3|TRBV5-1|14|.|few
TGCGCCAGCAGCTTGGAAGGGGGGTCAGATACGCAGTATTTT
CASSLEGGSDTQYF
>TRBJ1-1|TRBV10-1|15|TRBD1|.
TGCGCCAGCAGTGATATATCGACAGGGCGAACTGAAGCTTTCTTT
CASSDISTGRTEAFF
>TRBJ2-4|TRBV20-1|13|.|many
TGCAGTGCTAGAAAGAGCAAAGGCGACATTCAGTACTTC
CSARKSKGDIQYF